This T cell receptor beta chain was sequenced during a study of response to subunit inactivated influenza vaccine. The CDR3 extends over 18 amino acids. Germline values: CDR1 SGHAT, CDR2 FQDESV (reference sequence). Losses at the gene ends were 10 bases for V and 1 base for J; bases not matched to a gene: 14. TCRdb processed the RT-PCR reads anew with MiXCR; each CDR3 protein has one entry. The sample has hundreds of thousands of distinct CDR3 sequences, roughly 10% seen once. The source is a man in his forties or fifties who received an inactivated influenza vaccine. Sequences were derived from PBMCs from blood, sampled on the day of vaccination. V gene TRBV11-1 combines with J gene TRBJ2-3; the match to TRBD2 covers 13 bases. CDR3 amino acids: CATATSGGTHYGTDTQYF. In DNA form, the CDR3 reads TGTGCCACCGCGACTAGCGGGGGGACCCATTATGGCACAGATACGCAGTATTTT.